The next 28 T cell receptor beta chains were all read from a single sample in a study of T-cell memory formation after mild COVID-19. TCRdb used MiXCR to reprocess the 5' RACE reads, holding one entry per CDR3 protein. The sample includes roughly 600,000 distinct CDR3 sequences, roughly 17% seen only once; the top ten take around 11%. Source material: PBMCs or a T cell subset sorted from them (not recorded which). These receptors were collected from an adult woman who had mild COVID-19 (a few samples of this study predate the infection). Cell type and time point are not known.

This clonotype was found many times. The chain combines TRBV6-5 with TRBJ2-7; D may be TRBD2 (5 bases). The V end was cut by 11 bases, the J end by 0 bases, with 8 bases between. The germline CDR1 and CDR2 sequences are MNHEY and SVGAGI. The CDR3 length is 11 residues. The CDR3 region has the DNA TGTGCCTCGGGAAACTCCTACGAGCAGTACTTC. It translates to CASGNSYEQYF.

This clonotype was seen only a few times. This rearrangement joins TRBV24-1 to TRBJ2-2; 9 nucleotides agree with TRBD2. Unmatched junction bases numbered 8, after V lost 3 bases and J lost 7 bases. The CDR3 length is 16 residues. The germline V gene has CDR1 KGHDR and CDR2 SFDVKD. The CDR3 protein is CATSDPRTSEGGELFF. The DNA for the CDR3 is TGTGCCACCAGTGATCCCCGGACTAGCGAGGGCGGGGAGCTGTTTTTT.

This chain connects TRBV4-1 to TRBJ2-1; D is possibly TRBD1 (6 bases). Germline CDR1 reads MGHRA; CDR2 reads YSYEKL. Trimming removed 0 bases at V and 1 base at J, with 7 bases between. CDR3 length equals 15 residues. The CDR3 DNA reads TGCGCCAGCAGCCAAGATGGACAGTCCTACAATGAGCAGTTCTTC. As protein: CASSQDGQSYNEQFF.

This clonotype was detected only a few times. This rearrangement joins TRBV18 to TRBJ2-7; TRBD1 matches 7 bases. This CDR3 spans 14 amino acids. CDR1 is KGHSH and CDR2 is LQKENI in the germline V gene. V dropped 4 bases and J dropped 3; count of bases not matched to a gene: 6. This CDR3 reads CASSHGDRIYEQYF. The CDR3 nucleotides read TGTGCCAGCTCACACGGGGACAGAATCTACGAGCAGTACTTC.

The chain carries TRBV4-2 and TRBJ1-1; tentative D call: TRBD1 (6 bases). The CDR3 contains 15 residues. V was trimmed by 5 bases and J by 0 bases, leaving 13 bases between them. Germline CDR1 is LGHNA and CDR2 is YNFKEQ. CDR3 in amino acids: CASSSDSSMNTEAFF. In DNA form, the CDR3 reads TGTGCCAGCAGCTCGGACAGCTCCATGAACACTGAAGCTTTCTTT.

The V call is TRBV18, the J call TRBJ1-1; D gene uncertain. Trimming took 0 bases from V and 0 from J, leaving 11 bases between them. Germline V gene lookup returns CDR1 KGHSH and CDR2 LQKENI. The CDR3 runs 16 residues. The CDR3 coding sequence is TGTGCCAGCTCACCACCGGGGAAGGGCTTGAACACTGAAGCTTTCTTT. It specifies CASSPPGKGLNTEAFF.

The V gene is TRBV6-5, the J gene TRBJ2-3; tentative D call: TRBD2 (5 bases). The CDR3 is 16 residues long. CDR1 and CDR2 (germline): MNHEY, SVGAGI. V gave up 0 bases and J gave up 4 bases, with 14 bases separating them. The CDR3 loop reads CASSYSPGSRPDTQYF. DNA of the CDR3: TGTGCCAGCAGTTACTCCCCGGGGTCAAGGCCAGATACGCAGTATTTT.

In DNA, the CDR3 is TGTGCCAGCAGACGATTCCAGGGCCCAAGCTCCTACAATGAGCAGTTCTTC. Encoded protein: CASRRFQGPSSYNEQFF. The chain employs TRBV6-5 and TRBJ2-1, with D possibly matching TRBD1 (5 bases). Trimming took 6 bases from V and 0 from J, leaving 18 bases between them. Per the germline V gene, CDR1 is MNHEY and CDR2 is SVGAGI. The length of the CDR3 is 17 residues.

The rearrangement links TRBV5-6 to TRBJ2-1; perhaps TRBD1 as D (5 bases). Germline V CDR1 and CDR2: SGHDT, YYEEEE. With 6 bases removed from V and 6 bases from J, the gap between germline ends came to 22 bases. This CDR3 is built from 16 residues. CDR3 amino acids: CASTPLGQGSGNEQFF. The CDR3 DNA reads as TGTGCCAGCACCCCGCTGGGCCAGGGTAGTGGCAATGAGCAGTTCTTC.

This clonotype was detected only a few times. The chain couples TRBV5-4 to TRBJ2-7, with D tentatively TRBD2 (6 bases). The V end lost 0 bases, the J end lost 6 bases, and 13 bases lay between the germline ends. The CDR3 totals 14 residues. The V gene's germline CDR1 is SGHNT and CDR2 YYREEE (reference sequence). CDR3 DNA sequence: TGTGCCAGCAGCTTGGAGGGCGGGGCGGCCGAGCAGTACTTC. It translates to CASSLEGGAAEQYF.

J is TRBJ2-7 and V is TRBV19, with 8 bases that match TRBD2. Germline assignment: CDR1 LNHDA and CDR2 SQIVND (reference sequence). Trimming took 3 bases from V and 3 from J; bases not matched to a gene: 4. The CDR3 contains 14 residues. Here the CDR3 DNA reads TGTGCCAGTAGTATCATGGCGGGAGGCTACGAGCAGTACTTC. As protein: CASSIMAGGYEQYF.

This chain links TRBV7-3 with TRBJ2-7, with D possibly being TRBD1 or TRBD2 (5 bases each). Trimming removed 1 base from V and 2 bases from J, with 6 bases in between. This CDR3 spans 13 amino acids. The V gene's germline CDR1 is SGHTA and CDR2 FQGTGA. CDR3 protein: CASSLMGPYEQYF. CDR3 nucleotide sequence: TGTGCCAGCAGCTTAATGGGACCCTACGAGCAGTACTTC.

This clonotype has at least ten counts. The chain joins TRBV15 to TRBJ2-7; 9 bases map to TRBD1. CDR1 is LNHNV and CDR2 is YYDKDF in the germline V gene (reference sequence). V shed 0 bases and J 6 bases; nucleotides not matched to a gene: 12. The CDR3 consists of 17 residues. CDR3 DNA: TGTGCCACCAGCAGAGATGTCTGGGGGACAGGGAACGTCGAGCAGTACTTC. It codes for CATSRDVWGTGNVEQYF.

This clonotype was observed a few times. This chain joins TRBV18 and TRBJ2-2; 8 bases match TRBD1. The V gene's germline CDR1 is KGHSH and CDR2 LQKENI. The length of the CDR3 is 15 residues. Germline trimming cut 1 base from V and 4 bases from J; bases unmatched to any gene: 2. The CDR3, as DNA: TGTGCCAGCTCACCACGGACAGGGCTCACCGGGGAGCTGTTTTTT. This encodes CASSPRTGLTGELFF.

V is TRBV11-3 and J is TRBJ2-1; D tentatively fits TRBD1 or TRBD2 (5 bases each). Per germline, CDR1 SGHNT and CDR2 YENEEA. CDR3 size: 15 residues. Trimming shortened V by 5 bases and J by 9 bases, and 20 bases separated the two germline ends. CDR3 amino acids: CASSPPGAADTEQFF. Here the CDR3 DNA reads TGTGCCAGCAGCCCCCCCGGGGCAGCAGACACTGAGCAGTTCTTC.

J is TRBJ2-2 and V is TRBV12-3 or TRBV12-4, with D tentatively TRBD1 (6 bases). Trimming shortened V by 5 bases and J by 6 bases, and 13 bases separated the two germline ends. The CDR3 is 14 amino acids. CDR3: CASSLPRGAGELFF. The CDR3 DNA follows: TGTGCCAGCAGTCTGCCCAGGGGTGCCGGGGAGCTGTTTTTT.

This chain links TRBV12-3 or TRBV12-4 with TRBJ1-5; 10 nucleotides match TRBD1. The CDR3 has 19 residues. V was pared by 7 bases and J by 0 bases, with 15 bases of the junction left unmatched. CDR3 in DNA: TGTGCCAGCACCAAAACCCGGGACAGGGGCGGGTATAGCAATCAGCCCCAGCATTTT. Translation: CASTKTRDRGGYSNQPQHF.

The rearrangement joins TRBV30 to TRBJ2-3; D gene unclear. The CDR3 spans 11 residues. The germline CDR1 and CDR2 sequences are GTSNPN and SVGIG (reference sequence). V shed 4 bases and J shed 7 bases, with 9 bases lying between them. The CDR3, as DNA: TGTGCCTGGAAAACGATGAATACGCAGTATTTT. Translation gives CAWKTMNTQYF.

This rearrangement joins TRBV4-3 to TRBJ2-2; 9 bases align to TRBD2. This CDR3 contains 15 residues. The V segment lost 4 bases and the J segment 0 bases; nucleotides outside the gene matches: 0. CDR1 and CDR2 from the germline V gene are LGHNA and YSLEER. CDR3 protein: CASSRTSANTGELFF. The CDR3 nucleotides are TGCGCCAGCAGCCGGACTAGCGCGAACACCGGGGAGCTGTTTTTT.

Only a few counts were recorded for this clonotype. This CDR3 reads CASSQIVGTPNTEAFF. The CDR3 DNA sequence: TGTGCCAGCAGCCAAATCGTAGGGACACCGAACACTGAAGCTTTCTTT. V and J are TRBV16 and TRBJ1-1, with D possibly being TRBD1 (6 bases). Looked up from germline, CDR1 is KGHSY and CDR2 is FQNENV. The CDR3 sequence is 16 residues long. Trimming cost V 2 bases and J 1 base, with 14 bases left between them.

This clonotype has a handful of counts. The genes are TRBV20-1 and TRBJ1-3, with TRBD1 identical over 11 bases. This CDR3 has 16 amino acids. J gave up 2 bases and V 4 bases, and 7 bases lay outside the gene matches. Germline V CDR1 and CDR2: DFQATT, SNEGSKA (reference sequence). CDR3 protein: CSAIPGQGVTGNTIYF. For the CDR3, the DNA is TGCAGTGCTATTCCGGGACAGGGGGTTACTGGAAACACCATATATTTT.

This clonotype was seen a handful of times. V and J are TRBV4-3 and TRBJ2-1; 10 nucleotides agree with TRBD2. V trimming: 4 bases; J trimming: 6 bases; junction bases outside the gene matches: 6. Germline assignment: CDR1 LGHNA and CDR2 YSLEER. The CDR3 length is 15 residues. The CDR3 sequence is CASSPGTSDANEQFF. DNA for the CDR3: TGCGCCAGCAGCCCCGGGACTAGCGATGCCAATGAGCAGTTCTTC.

V gene TRBV6-2 or TRBV6-3 combines with J gene TRBJ2-7, with 7 bases matching TRBD1. Trimming took 0 bases from V and 5 from J; bases not matched to a gene: 4. Germline V lookup: CDR1 MNHEY, CDR2 SVGEGT. This CDR3 contains 14 residues. The CDR3 DNA follows: TGTGCCAGCAGTTACTCTGGGACAGACGACGAGCAGTACTTC. This encodes CASSYSGTDDEQYF.

This clonotype was counted between two and nine times. The CDR3 DNA sequence: TGTGCCAGCAGTTTCGGACTAGCGGGTTTCTACAATGAGCAGTTCTTC. It is translated as CASSFGLAGFYNEQFF. The chain combines TRBV27 with TRBJ2-1; 11 nucleotides agree with TRBD2. The germline gives CDR1 MNHEY, CDR2 SMNVEV (reference sequence). The CDR3 has 16 residues. The J segment lost 3 bases and the V segment lost 3 bases, leaving 4 bases of the junction unmatched.

CDR3 sequence reads: CASSHPTRSYNSPLHF. The CDR3 DNA sequence: TGCGCCAGCAGCCACCCCACGCGGTCCTATAATTCACCCCTCCACTTT. This chain joins TRBV4-1 and TRBJ1-6; no definite D call. Germline-derived CDR1 and CDR2 are MGHRA and YSYEKL. Deletions cut 3 bases from V and 1 base from J, with 10 bases between. The CDR3 extends over 16 amino acids.

This clonotype was counted between two and nine times. The gene calls are TRBV7-8 and TRBJ1-5; TRBD1 matches 10 bases. Germline CDR1 SGHVS, CDR2 FQNEAQ. V was pared by 1 base and J by 6 bases, with 6 bases of the junction left unmatched. The length of the CDR3 is 16 residues. The CDR3 DNA sequence: TGTGCCAGCAGCTTAGGGGACAGGGGCGCGTCTCAGCCCCAGCATTTT. This codes for CASSLGDRGASQPQHF.

The chain combines TRBV4-1 with TRBJ2-7; 8 nucleotides align to TRBD1. The V segment lost 3 bases and the J segment 0 bases; nucleotides outside the gene matches: 7. The CDR3 spans 16 residues. The V gene's germline CDR1 is MGHRA and CDR2 YSYEKL. The CDR3 region is CASSQSGQGSSYEQYF. In DNA form, the CDR3 reads TGCGCCAGCAGCCAGTCAGGACAGGGAAGCTCCTACGAGCAGTACTTC.

J is TRBJ1-2 and V is TRBV4-3, with 9 positions matching TRBD1. The CDR3 consists of 15 residues. The J segment lost 6 bases and the V segment lost 8 bases, leaving 13 bases of the junction unmatched. Germline V gene lookup returns CDR1 LGHNA and CDR2 YSLEER. CDR3 DNA: TGCGCCAGCGGAGAACTGGGGGACAGGGTCGATGGCTACACCTTC. Residues: CASGELGDRVDGYTF.